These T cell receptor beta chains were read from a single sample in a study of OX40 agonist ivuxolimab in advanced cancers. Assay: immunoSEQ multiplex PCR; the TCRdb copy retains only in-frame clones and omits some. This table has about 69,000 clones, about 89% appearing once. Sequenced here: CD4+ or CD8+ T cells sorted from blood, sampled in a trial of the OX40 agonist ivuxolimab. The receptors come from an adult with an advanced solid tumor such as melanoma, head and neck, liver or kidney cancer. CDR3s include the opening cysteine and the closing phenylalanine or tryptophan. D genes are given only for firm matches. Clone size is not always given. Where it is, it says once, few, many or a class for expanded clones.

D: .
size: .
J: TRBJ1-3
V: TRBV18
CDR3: CASSPSGSSGNTIYF
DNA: TGTGCCAGCTCACCGTCAGGGAGCTCTGGAAACACCATATATTTT

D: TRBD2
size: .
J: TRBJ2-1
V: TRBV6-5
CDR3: CASSPTSGSYNEQFF
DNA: TGTGCCAGCAGTCCGACTAGCGGGAGTTACAATGAGCAGTTCTTC

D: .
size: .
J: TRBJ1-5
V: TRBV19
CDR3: CASSIWVGGGNQPQHF
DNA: TGTGCCAGTAGTATTTGGGTAGGGGGTGGCAATCAGCCCCAGCATTTT

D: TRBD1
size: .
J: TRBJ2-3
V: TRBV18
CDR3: CASSPGRTGVGDTQYF
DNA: TGTGCCAGCTCACCGGGACGAACAGGGGTGGGAGATACGCAGTATTTT

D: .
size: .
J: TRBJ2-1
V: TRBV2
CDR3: CASSFGVSYNEQFF
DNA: TGTGCCAGCAGTTTCGGGGTGTCCTACAATGAGCAGTTCTTC

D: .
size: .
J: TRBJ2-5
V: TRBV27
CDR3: CASRSQGKETQYF
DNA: TGTGCCAGCAGGAGTCAGGGGAAAGAGACCCAGTACTTC

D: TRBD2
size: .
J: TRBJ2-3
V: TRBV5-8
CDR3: CASSPNPRLAVLRTDTQYF
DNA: TGTGCCAGCAGCCCCAACCCAAGACTAGCGGTGCTACGCACAGATACGCAGTATTTT

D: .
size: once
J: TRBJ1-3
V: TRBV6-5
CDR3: CASSYWGTGNTIYF
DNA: TGTGCCAGCAGTTACTGGGGGACTGGAAACACCATATATTTT

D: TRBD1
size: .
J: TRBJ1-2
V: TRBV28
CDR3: CATGTSGTEYGYTF
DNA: TGTGCCACCGGGACGTCCGGGACAGAATATGGCTACACCTTC

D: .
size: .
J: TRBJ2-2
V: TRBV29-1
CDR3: CSVLPFWTGELFF
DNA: TGCAGCGTTCTGCCTTTCTGGACCGGGGAGCTGTTTTTT

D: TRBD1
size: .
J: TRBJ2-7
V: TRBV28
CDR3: CASRPTGDYEQYF
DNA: TGTGCCAGCAGACCAACAGGGGACTACGAGCAGTACTTC

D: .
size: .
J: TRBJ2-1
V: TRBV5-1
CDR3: CASSLEVAEQFF
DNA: TGCGCCAGCAGCTTGGAGGTAGCTGAGCAGTTCTTC

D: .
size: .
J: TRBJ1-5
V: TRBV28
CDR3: CASSLRRGGNQPQHF
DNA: TGTGCCAGCAGTTTAAGAAGGGGTGGCAATCAGCCCCAGCATTTT

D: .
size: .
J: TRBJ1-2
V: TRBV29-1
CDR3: CSVRQIGYTF
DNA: TGCAGCGTCCGACAGATTGGCTACACCTTC

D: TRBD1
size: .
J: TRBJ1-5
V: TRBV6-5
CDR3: CASSGDRAGQPQHF
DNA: TGTGCCAGCAGTGGAGACAGGGCTGGTCAGCCCCAGCATTTT

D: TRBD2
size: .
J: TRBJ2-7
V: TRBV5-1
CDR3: CASKREGAYEQYF
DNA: TGCGCCAGCAAGCGGGAGGGCGCCTACGAGCAGTACTTC

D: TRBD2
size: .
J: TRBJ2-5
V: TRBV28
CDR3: CASGLAGRSQETQYF
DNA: TGTGCCAGCGGACTAGCGGGACGCTCCCAAGAGACCCAGTACTTC

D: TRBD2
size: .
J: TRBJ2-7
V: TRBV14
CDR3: CASSLRTSGSGRTYEQYF
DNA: TGTGCCAGCAGCTTAAGGACTAGCGGGAGCGGAAGAACCTACGAGCAGTACTTC

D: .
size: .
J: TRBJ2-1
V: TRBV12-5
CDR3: CASTGTRGSLGNEQFF
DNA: TGTGCTAGTACGGGTACCCGGGGCAGTTTAGGAAATGAGCAGTTCTTC

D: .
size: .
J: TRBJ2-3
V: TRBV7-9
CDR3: CASSSRRLNTDTQYF
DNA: TGTGCCAGCAGCTCCAGACGCCTCAACACAGATACGCAGTATTTT

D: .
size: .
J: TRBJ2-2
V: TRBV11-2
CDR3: CASSFWAVMNTGELFF
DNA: TGTGCCAGCAGCTTTTGGGCAGTGATGAACACCGGGGAGCTGTTTTTT

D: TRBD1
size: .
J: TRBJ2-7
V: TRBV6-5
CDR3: CASRGTGRKDEQYF
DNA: TGTGCCAGCAGAGGGACAGGGAGGAAGGACGAGCAGTACTTC

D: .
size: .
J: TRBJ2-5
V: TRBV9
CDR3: CASSSGLETQYF
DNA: TGTGCCAGCAGTAGCGGATTGGAGACCCAGTACTTC

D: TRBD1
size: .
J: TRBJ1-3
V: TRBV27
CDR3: CASSPGTVSGNTIYF
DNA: TGTGCCAGCAGCCCAGGGACAGTGTCTGGAAACACCATATATTTT

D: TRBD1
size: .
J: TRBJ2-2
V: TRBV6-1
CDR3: CATSKQGLDTGELFF
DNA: TGTGCCACTAGCAAACAGGGGTTGGACACCGGGGAGCTGTTTTTT

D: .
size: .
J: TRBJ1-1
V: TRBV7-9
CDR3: CASSLGQTNTEAFF
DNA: TGTGCCAGCAGCTTAGGTCAGACGAACACTGAAGCTTTCTTT

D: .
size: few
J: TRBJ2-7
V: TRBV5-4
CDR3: CASSLAATYEQYF
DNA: TGTGCCAGCAGCTTAGCAGCGACCTACGAGCAGTACTTC

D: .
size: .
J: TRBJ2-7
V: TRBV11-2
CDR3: CASSRPSRSYEQYF
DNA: TGTGCCAGCAGTCGCCCATCCCGGTCCTACGAGCAGTACTTC

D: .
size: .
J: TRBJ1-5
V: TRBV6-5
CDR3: CASSYVRDQPQHF
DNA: TGTGCCAGCAGTTACGTCCGAGATCAGCCCCAGCATTTT

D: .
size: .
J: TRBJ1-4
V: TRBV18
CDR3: CASSRDGSNEKLFF
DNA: TGTGCCAGCTCCCGAGACGGATCAAATGAAAAACTGTTTTTT

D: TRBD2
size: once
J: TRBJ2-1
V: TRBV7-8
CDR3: CASSLGLAGAYNEQFF
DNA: TGTGCCAGCAGCTTAGGACTAGCGGGAGCCTACAATGAGCAGTTCTTC

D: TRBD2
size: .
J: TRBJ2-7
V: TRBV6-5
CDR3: CASSLAGSYEQYF
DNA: TGTGCCAGCAGTTTAGCGGGGTCCTACGAGCAGTACTTC

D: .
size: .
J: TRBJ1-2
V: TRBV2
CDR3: CASSYDPRGTYGYTF
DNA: TGTGCCAGCAGTTACGATCCCCGGGGGACATATGGCTACACCTTC

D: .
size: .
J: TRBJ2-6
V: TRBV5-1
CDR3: CASSLDRAGANVLTF
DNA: TGCGCCAGCAGCTTGGACAGGGCTGGGGCCAACGTCCTGACTTTC

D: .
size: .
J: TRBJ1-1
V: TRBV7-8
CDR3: CASSPQGLNTEAFF
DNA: TGTGCCAGCAGCCCGCAGGGGTTGAACACTGAAGCTTTCTTT

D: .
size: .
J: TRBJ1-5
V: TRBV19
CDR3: CASSIDHTGPQHF
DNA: TGTGCCAGTAGTATAGATCACACGGGGCCCCAGCATTTT

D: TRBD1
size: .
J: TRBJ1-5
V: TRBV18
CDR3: CASSPSTGLLQESQHF
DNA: TGTGCCAGCTCACCGTCGACAGGGTTGCTTCAGGAGTCCCAGCATTTT

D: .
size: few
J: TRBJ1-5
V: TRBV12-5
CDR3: CASGLDNQPQHF
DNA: TGTGCTAGTGGTTTGGATAATCAGCCCCAGCATTTT

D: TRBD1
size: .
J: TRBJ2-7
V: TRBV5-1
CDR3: CASSVPGQGSEQYF
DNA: TGCGCCAGCAGCGTACCGGGACAGGGTTCCGAGCAGTACTTC

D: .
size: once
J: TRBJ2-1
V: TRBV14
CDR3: CASSQVRYLEQFF
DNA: TGTGCCAGCAGCCAAGTCCGCTATCTTGAGCAGTTCTTC

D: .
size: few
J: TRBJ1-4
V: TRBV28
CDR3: CASRLTGPVEKLFF
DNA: TGTGCCAGCAGGCTGACGGGACCCGTGGAAAAACTGTTTTTT

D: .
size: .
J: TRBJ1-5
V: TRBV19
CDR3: CASSSRAIHSDSNQPQHF
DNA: TGTGCCAGTAGTAGCCGGGCCATTCATAGCGATAGCAATCAGCCCCAGCATTTT

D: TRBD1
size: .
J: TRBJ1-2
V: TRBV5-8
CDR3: CASSPRTGSYGYTF
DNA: TGTGCCAGCAGCCCCCGGACAGGGTCCTATGGCTACACCTTC

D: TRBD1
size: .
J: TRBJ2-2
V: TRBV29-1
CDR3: CSVVGQGRSDGELFF
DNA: TGCAGCGTTGTGGGACAGGGACGTTCCGACGGGGAGCTGTTTTTT

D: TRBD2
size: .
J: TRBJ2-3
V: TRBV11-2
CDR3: CASSLAGRVAGPDTQYF
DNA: TGTGCCAGCAGCTTAGCCGGTAGGGTAGCGGGACCAGATACGCAGTATTTT

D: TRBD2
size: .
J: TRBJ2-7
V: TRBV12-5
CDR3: CASGFTSGRAAEQYF
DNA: TGTGCTAGTGGTTTTACTAGCGGGAGGGCCGCCGAGCAGTACTTC

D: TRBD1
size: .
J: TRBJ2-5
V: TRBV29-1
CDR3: CSGDQGETQYF
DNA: TGCAGCGGAGACCAGGGGGAAACCCAGTACTTC

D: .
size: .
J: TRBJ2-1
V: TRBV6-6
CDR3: CASSSPRGYNEQFF
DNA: TGTGCCAGCAGCTCGCCCCGGGGTTACAATGAGCAGTTCTTC

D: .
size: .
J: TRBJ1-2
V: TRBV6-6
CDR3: CASSYSRDYGYTF
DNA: TGTGCCAGCAGTTACTCACGAGACTATGGCTACACCTTC

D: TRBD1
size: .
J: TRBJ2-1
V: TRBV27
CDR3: CASTKTGLWDEQFF
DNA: TGTGCCAGCACTAAGACAGGGCTGTGGGATGAGCAGTTCTTC

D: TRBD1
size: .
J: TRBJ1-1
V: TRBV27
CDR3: CASRTGDMNTEAFF
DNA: TGTGCCAGCAGGACAGGGGATATGAACACTGAAGCTTTCTTT

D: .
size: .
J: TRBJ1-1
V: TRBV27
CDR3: CASSLRGEAFF
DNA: TGTGCCAGCAGTTTAAGGGGTGAAGCTTTCTTT

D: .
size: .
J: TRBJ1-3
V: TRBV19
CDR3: CARETDSPGNTIYF
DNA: TGTGCCAGAGAGACAGATTCACCTGGAAACACCATATATTTT

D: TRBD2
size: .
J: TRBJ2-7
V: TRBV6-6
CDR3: CASSRSGAYEQYF
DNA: TGTGCCAGCAGTCGTAGCGGGGCCTACGAGCAGTACTTC

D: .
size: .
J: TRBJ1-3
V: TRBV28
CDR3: CASSLERAGNTIYF
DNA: TGTGCCAGCAGTTTGGAGAGGGCTGGAAACACCATATATTTT

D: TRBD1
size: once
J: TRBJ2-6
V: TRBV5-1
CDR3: CASSWTGDSGANVLTF
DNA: TGCGCCAGCAGCTGGACAGGGGACTCTGGGGCCAACGTCCTGACTTTC

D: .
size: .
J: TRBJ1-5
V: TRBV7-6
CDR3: CASSPATGYSNQPQHF
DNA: TGTGCCAGCAGCCCCGCGACAGGTTATAGCAATCAGCCCCAGCATTTT